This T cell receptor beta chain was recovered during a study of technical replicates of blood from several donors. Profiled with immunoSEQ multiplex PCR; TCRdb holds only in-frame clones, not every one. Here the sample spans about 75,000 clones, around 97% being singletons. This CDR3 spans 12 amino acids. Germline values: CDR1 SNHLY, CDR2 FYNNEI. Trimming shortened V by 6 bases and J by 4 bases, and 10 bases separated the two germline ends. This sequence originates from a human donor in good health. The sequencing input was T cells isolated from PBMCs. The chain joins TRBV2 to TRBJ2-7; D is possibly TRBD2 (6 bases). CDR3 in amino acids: CASSRERYEQYF. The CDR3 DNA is TGTGCCAGCAGCCGGGAGCGGTACGAGCAGTACTTC.